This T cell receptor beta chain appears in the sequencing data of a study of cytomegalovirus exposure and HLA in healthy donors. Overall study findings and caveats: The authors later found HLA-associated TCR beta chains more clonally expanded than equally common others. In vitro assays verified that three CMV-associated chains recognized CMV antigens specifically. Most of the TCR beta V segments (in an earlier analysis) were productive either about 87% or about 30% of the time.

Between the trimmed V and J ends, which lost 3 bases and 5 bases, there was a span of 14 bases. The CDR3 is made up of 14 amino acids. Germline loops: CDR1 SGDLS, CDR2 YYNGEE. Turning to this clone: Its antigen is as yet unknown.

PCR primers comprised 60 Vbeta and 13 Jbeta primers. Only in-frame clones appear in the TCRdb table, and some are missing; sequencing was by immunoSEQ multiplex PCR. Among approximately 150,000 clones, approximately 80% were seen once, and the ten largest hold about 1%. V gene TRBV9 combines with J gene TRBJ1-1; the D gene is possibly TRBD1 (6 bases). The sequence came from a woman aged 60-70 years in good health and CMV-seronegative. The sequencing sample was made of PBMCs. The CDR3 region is CASSATGLGTEAFF. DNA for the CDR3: TGTGCCAGCAGCGCCACAGGGTTAGGGACTGAAGCTTTCTTT.